Shown below are 5 T cell receptor beta chains from a single sample sequenced in a study of beta chain features in type 1 diabetes. As every portion of the isolated RNA was reverse transcribed, the sequencing read expressed TCRB transcripts. Some clones are missing from TCRdb's copy, which holds only in-frame ones; the method was immunoSEQ multiplex PCR. Of nearly 250,000 clones in the sample, approximately 70% are singletons; the top ten hold roughly 0.048%. Sequences were obtained from naive CD4+ T cells from blood. The source is a man in his thirties or forties in good health.

The chain couples TRBV2 to TRBJ2-5; D gene ambiguous. V gave up 4 bases and J gave up 3 bases, with 12 bases separating them. The germline V gene has CDR1 SNHLY and CDR2 FYNNEI. There are 14 residues in the CDR3. The chain's CDR3 is CASSGVGAKETQYF. For the CDR3, the DNA is TGTGCCAGCAGTGGAGTCGGAGCCAAAGAGACCCAGTACTTC.

This clone was counted only a few times. This chain joins TRBV10-3 and TRBJ2-7; 9 bases align to TRBD1. Germline assignment: CDR1 ENHRY and CDR2 SYGVKD. This CDR3 is built from 13 residues. The J segment lost 7 bases and the V segment lost 10 bases, leaving 11 bases of the junction unmatched. Here the CDR3 reads CATQTDRGGEQYF. In DNA, the CDR3 is TGTGCCACCCAAACGGACAGGGGCGGGGAGCAGTACTTC.

A few counts support this clone. The V gene is TRBV9, the J gene TRBJ2-3; the match to TRBD2 covers 14 bases. V lost 4 bases, J lost 9 bases, and 10 bases stayed unmatched. This CDR3 contains 16 residues. Per germline, CDR1 SGDLS and CDR2 YYNGEE. The CDR3 nucleotides are TGTGCCAGCAGCACCCAGGGACTAGCGGGAGCGGGGACGCAGTATTTT. Translating gives CASSTQGLAGAGTQYF.

This chain connects TRBV9 to TRBJ1-6; 8 bases line up with TRBD1. The J segment lost 3 bases and the V segment lost 4 bases, leaving 3 bases of the junction unmatched. This CDR3 comprises 15 residues. Germline values: CDR1 SGDLS, CDR2 YYNGEE. The CDR3 nucleotides read TGTGCCAGCAGCTCCGGACAGGGCTATAATTCACCCCTCCACTTT. Its translation is CASSSGQGYNSPLHF. Looking up the rest from reference TRBV9 and TRBJ1-6 gives the full variable domain: DSGVTQTPKHLITATGQRVTLRCSPRSGDLSVYWYQQSLDQGLQFLIQYYNGEERAKGNILERFSAQQFPDLHSELNLSSLELGDSALYFCASSSGQGYNSPLHFGNGTRLTVT.

The J gene is TRBJ1-2, the V gene TRBV19; D remains ambiguous. Trimming cost V 3 bases and J 7 bases, with 12 bases left between them. CDR1 is LNHDA, CDR2 SQIVND, per germline (reference sequence). This CDR3 has 13 amino acids. The CDR3 here is CASSIIALGGYTF. CDR3 nucleotides: TGTGCCAGTAGTATTATCGCTTTGGGTGGCTACACCTTC.